This T cell receptor beta chain was identified during a study of regulatory T cells in long-lasting Graves disease. Arm-PCR of CDR3 regions and iRepertoire HTBI primers were used to build TCR beta libraries. TCRdb re-derived calls from the multiplex PCR reads in MiXCR, one entry per CDR3 protein. The sample shows hundreds of thousands of distinct CDR3 sequences, approximately 16% of them seen only once. This clonotype turned up a few times. Time point described: newly diagnosed GD, antithyroid drugs for less than 3 months. The TCR library used RNA extracted from PBMCs. The same data also contributed to another study, on T cells in Graves' hyperthyroidism and ophthalmopathy. Turning to that study: Ophthalmopathy was told apart from stable hyperthyroidism by a 13 V-J model.

The sequencing used peripheral blood mononuclear cells (PBMCs), collected at new diagnosis, from a patient treated with antithyroid drugs. This TCR derives from a woman aged 40 to 55 with Graves disease.

This CDR3 is CSARAGPDTQYF. The CDR3 DNA follows: TGCAGTGCTAGAGCCGGTCCTGATACGCAGTATTTT. V usage is TRBV20-1 and J usage is TRBJ2-3, with D unclear. Germline assignment: CDR1 DFQATT and CDR2 SNEGSKA (reference sequence). This CDR3 region has 12 residues. The V end was cut by 1 base, the J end by 6 bases, with 8 bases between.